This TCR beta chain derives from a study of T cells in women clearing cervical HPV infection. Libraries were prepared by immunoSEQ multiplex PCR; TCRdb keeps only in-frame clonotypes and omits some of them. Across under 45,000 clones, the top ten clones capture less than 8.5% of the sample. About this clone: The antigen is unknown. The missing CDR3 end, 3 residues past where the read stops, is filled in from the germline J gene.

Notes on the study in general: Each sample's T-cell count was unknown, possibly confounding richness. Cases and controls were distinguished at AUC about 0.86 by richness and V genes. CIN3+ cases had significantly higher TCR repertoire richness than controls, but evenness did not differ.

The V gene end was trimmed by 4 bases and the J gene end by 4 bases; junction bases not matched to a gene: 5. Germline CDR1 reads KGHSH; CDR2 reads LQKENI. The CDR3 loop spans 15 amino acids. This TCR derives from a woman between 18 and 75 years old with a cervical HPV16 infection that either progressed to CIN3+ or cleared (not recorded which). Sequenced: blood buffy coat. V and J are TRBV18 and TRBJ1-3; 9 bases are a match to TRBD1. The chain's CDR3 is CASSQDRGSGNTIYF. The DNA read from the CDR3 is TGTGCCAGCTCACAGGACAGGGGCAGCGGAAACACC.